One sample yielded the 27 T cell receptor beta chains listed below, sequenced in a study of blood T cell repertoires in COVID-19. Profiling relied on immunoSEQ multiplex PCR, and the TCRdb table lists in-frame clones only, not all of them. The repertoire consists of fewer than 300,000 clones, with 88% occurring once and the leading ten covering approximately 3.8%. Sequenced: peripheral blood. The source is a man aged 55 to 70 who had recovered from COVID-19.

The CDR3 loop reads CASSFWIGENTEAFF. The CDR3 region has the DNA TGTGCCAGCAGCTTTTGGATAGGGGAGAACACTGAAGCTTTCTTT. J is TRBJ1-1 and V is TRBV5-4; possibly TRBD1 for D (5 bases). The CDR3 consists of 15 residues. Trimming stripped 2 bases from V and 1 base from J, with 12 bases between. Germline V gives CDR1 SGHNT, CDR2 YYREEE (reference sequence).

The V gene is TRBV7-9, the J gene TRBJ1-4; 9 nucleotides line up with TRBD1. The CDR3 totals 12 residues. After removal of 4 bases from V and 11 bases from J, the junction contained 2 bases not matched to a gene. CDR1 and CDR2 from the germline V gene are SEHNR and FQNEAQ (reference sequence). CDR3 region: CASSSGQGKLFF. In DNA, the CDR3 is TGTGCCAGCAGCTCAGGACAGGGGAAACTGTTTTTT.

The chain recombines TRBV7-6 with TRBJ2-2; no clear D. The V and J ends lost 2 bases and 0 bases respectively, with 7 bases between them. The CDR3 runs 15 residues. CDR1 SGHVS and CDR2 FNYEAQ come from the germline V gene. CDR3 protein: CASSLNSSNTGELFF. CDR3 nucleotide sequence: TGTGCCAGCAGCTTAAACAGCTCGAACACCGGGGAGCTGTTTTTT. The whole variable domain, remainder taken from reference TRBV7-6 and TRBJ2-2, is GAGVSQSPRYKVTKRGQDVALRCDPISGHVSLYWYRQALGQGPEFLTYFNYEAQQDKSGLPNDRFSAERPEGSISTLTIQRTEQRDSAMYRCASSLNSSNTGELFFGEGSRLTVL.

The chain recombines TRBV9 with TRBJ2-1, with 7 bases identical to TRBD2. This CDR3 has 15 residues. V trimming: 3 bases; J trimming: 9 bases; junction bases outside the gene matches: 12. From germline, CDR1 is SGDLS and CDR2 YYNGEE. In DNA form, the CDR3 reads TGTGCCAGCAGCGGCATGCAGACTCCGGGGGGTGAGCAGTTCTTC. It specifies CASSGMQTPGGEQFF.

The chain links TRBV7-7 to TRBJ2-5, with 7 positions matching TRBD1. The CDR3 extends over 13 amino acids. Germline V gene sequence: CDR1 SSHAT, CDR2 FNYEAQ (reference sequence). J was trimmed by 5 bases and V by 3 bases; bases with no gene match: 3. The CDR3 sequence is CASSLGQWETQYF. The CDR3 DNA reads TGTGCCAGCAGCTTGGGACAGTGGGAGACCCAGTACTTC.

Here the CDR3 DNA reads TGTGCCAGCAGTTACTCAGCGGAACAAGAGACCCAGTACTTC. Its translation is CASSYSAEQETQYF. V and J are TRBV6-6 and TRBJ2-5; possible D gene TRBD2, 5 bases. This CDR3 has 14 amino acids. V lost 0 bases and J 2 bases, leaving 7 bases between the germline ends. CDR1 and CDR2 from the germline V gene are MNHNY and SVGAGI (reference sequence).

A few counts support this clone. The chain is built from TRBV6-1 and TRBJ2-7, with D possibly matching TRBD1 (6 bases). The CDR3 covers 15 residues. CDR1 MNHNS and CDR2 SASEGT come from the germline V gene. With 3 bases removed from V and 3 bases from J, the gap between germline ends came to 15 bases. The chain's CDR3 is CASSDRGRTGYEQYF. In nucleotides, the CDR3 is TGTGCCAGCAGTGACAGGGGCCGAACCGGCTACGAGCAGTACTTC.

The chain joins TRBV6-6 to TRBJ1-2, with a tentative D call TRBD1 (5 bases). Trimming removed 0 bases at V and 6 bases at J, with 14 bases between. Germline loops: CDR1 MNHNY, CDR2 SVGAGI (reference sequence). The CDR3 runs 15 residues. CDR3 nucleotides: TGTGCCAGCAGTTACTCGAGCCAGGGTATCGATGGCTACACCTTC. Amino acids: CASSYSSQGIDGYTF.

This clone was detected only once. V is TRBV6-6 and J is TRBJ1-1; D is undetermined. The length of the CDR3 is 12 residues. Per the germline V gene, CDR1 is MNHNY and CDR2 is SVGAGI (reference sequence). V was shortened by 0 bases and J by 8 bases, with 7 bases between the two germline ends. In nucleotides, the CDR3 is TGTGCCAGCAGTTACTCGCGCAGGGAAGCTTTCTTT. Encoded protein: CASSYSRREAFF.

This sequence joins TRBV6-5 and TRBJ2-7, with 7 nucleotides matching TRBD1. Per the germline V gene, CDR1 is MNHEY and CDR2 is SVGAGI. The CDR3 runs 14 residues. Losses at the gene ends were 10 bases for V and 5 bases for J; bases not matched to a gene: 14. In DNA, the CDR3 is TGTGCCACAGACGGGGACAGAGATTTCGACGAGCAGTACTTC. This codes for CATDGDRDFDEQYF.

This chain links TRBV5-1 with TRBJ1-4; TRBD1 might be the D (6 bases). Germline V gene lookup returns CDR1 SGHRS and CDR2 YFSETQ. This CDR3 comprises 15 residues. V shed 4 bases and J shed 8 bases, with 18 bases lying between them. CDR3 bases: TGCGCCAGCAGCCCCGGACAGCAAAGGAACGAAAAACTGTTTTTT. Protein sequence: CASSPGQQRNEKLFF.

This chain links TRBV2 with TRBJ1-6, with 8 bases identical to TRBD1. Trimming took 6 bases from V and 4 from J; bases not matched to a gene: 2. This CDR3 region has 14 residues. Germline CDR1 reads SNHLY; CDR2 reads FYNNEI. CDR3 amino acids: CASRGQAYNSPLHF. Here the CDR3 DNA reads TGTGCCAGCAGGGGACAGGCTTATAATTCACCCCTCCACTTT.

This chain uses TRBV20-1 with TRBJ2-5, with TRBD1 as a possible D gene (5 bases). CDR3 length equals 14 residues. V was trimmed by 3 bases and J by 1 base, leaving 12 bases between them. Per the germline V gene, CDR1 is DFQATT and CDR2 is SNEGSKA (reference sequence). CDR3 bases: TGCAGTGCTAGTCAGGGTGGGGCCCAAGAGACCCAGTACTTC. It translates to CSASQGGAQETQYF.

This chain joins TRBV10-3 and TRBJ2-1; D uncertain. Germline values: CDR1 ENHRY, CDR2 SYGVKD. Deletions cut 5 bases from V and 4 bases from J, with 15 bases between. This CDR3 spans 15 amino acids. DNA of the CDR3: TGTGCCATCAGTAATTTGGGTTCGGGTTACAATGAGCAGTTCTTC. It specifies CAISNLGSGYNEQFF.

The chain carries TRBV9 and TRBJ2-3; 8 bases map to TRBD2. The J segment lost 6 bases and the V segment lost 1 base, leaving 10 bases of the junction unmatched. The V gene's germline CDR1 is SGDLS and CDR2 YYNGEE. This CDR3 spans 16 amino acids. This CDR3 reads CASSVLPGGRSDTQYF. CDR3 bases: TGTGCCAGCAGCGTACTCCCGGGGGGGCGATCTGATACGCAGTATTTT.

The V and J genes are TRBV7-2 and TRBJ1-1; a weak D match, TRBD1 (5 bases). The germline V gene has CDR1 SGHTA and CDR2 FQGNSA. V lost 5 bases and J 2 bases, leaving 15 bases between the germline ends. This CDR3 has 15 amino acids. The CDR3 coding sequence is TGTGCCAGCAGCCGCAGGGTCATGGGAAACACTGAAGCTTTCTTT. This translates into CASSRRVMGNTEAFF.

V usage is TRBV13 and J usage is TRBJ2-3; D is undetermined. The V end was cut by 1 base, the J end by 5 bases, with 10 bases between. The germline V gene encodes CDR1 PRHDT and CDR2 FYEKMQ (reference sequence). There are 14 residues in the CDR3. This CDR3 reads CASSLDAALDTQYF. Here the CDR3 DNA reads TGTGCCAGCAGCTTAGATGCGGCGTTAGATACGCAGTATTTT. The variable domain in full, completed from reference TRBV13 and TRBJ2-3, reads AAGVIQSPRHLIKEKRETATLKCYPIPRHDTVYWYQQGPGQDPQFLISFYEKMQSDKGSIPDRFSAQQFSDYHSELNMSSLELGDSALYFCASSLDAALDTQYFGPGTRLTVL.

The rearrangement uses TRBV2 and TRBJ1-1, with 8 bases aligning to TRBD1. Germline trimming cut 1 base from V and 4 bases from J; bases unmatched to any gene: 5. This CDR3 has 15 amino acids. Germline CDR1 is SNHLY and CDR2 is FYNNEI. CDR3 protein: CASSEDPGGFTEAFF. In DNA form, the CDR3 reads TGTGCCAGCAGTGAAGATCCAGGGGGCTTCACTGAAGCTTTCTTT.

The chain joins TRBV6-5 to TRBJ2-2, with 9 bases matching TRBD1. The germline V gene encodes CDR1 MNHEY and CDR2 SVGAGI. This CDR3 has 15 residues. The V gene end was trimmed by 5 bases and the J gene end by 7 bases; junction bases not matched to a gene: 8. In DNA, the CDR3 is TGTGCCAGCAGTATTTCCGGGACAGGGATCGGGGAGCTGTTTTTT. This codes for CASSISGTGIGELFF.

As DNA, the CDR3 is TGCGCCAGCAGCACCAACAGGGGGCCCTATGGCTACACCTTC. This codes for CASSTNRGPYGYTF. This chain connects TRBV5-1 to TRBJ1-2; 9 bases align to TRBD1. In germline, CDR1 is SGHRS, CDR2 YFSETQ. V lost 4 bases to trimming and J lost 4 bases; unmatched junction nucleotides: 5. CDR3 length: 14 residues.

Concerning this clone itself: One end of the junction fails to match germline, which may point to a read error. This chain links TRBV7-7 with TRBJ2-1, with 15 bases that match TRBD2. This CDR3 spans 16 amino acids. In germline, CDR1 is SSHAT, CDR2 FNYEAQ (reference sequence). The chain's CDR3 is CASSLGLAGGGNEQFF. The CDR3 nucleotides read TGTGCTAGCAGCTTGGGACTAGCGGGGGGCGGTAATGAGCAGTTCTTC.

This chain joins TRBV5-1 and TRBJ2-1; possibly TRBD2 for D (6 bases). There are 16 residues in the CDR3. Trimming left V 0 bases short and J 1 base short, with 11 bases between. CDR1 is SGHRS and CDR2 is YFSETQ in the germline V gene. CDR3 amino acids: CASSLGPSESYNEQFF. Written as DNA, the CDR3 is TGCGCCAGCAGCTTGGGTCCTAGCGAGTCCTACAATGAGCAGTTCTTC.

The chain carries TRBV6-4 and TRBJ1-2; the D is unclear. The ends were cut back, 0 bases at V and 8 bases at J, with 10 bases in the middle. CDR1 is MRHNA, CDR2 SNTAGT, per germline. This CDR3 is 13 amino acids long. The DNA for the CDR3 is TGTGCCAGCAGTGACTCGGCACGGCGGGGCTACACCTTC. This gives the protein CASSDSARRGYTF.

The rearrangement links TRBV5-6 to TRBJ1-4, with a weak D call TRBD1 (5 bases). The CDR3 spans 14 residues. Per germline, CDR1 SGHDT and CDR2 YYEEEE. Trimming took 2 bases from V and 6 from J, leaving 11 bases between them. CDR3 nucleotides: TGTGCCAGCAGCTTTACTGGAGGGGATGAAAAACTGTTTTTT. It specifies CASSFTGGDEKLFF.

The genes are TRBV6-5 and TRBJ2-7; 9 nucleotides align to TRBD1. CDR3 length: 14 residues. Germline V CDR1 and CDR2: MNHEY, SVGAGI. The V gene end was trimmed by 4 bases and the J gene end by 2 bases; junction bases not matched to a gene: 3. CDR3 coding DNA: TGTGCCAGCAGTTTGGGACAGGGCCCCTACGAGCAGTACTTC. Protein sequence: CASSLGQGPYEQYF.

CDR3 DNA sequence: TGTGCCAGCTTCAGCGGGGGGGCCCAGTACTTC. It encodes CASFSGGAQYF. The chain combines TRBV6-5 with TRBJ2-5, with 10 bases aligning to TRBD2. This CDR3 spans 11 amino acids. CDR1 and CDR2 (germline): MNHEY, SVGAGI. J was trimmed by 9 bases and V by 8 bases; bases with no gene match: 3.

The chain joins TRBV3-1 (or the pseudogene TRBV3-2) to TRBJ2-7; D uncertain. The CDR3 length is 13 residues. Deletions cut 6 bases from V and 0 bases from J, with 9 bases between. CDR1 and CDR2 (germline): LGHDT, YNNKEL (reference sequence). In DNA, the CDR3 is TGTGCCAGCAGTCGAGTGAGCTCCTACGAGCAGTACTTC. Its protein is CASSRVSSYEQYF.